This section outlines one T cell receptor (beta chain) sequence together with its context. The antigen remains undetermined. A clone one base away is much larger, so this may be a read error. This CDR3 contains 16 residues. Germline V gene sequence: CDR1 MNHEY, CDR2 SVGEGT. The ends were cut back, 4 bases at V and 1 base at J, with 16 bases in the middle. Combining iRepertoire HTBI primers with Arm-PCR of CDR3 regions, the authors built TCR beta libraries. Using its own MiXCR run on the multiplex PCR reads, TCRdb lists one record per CDR3 protein. The sample contains 400,000 to 450,000 distinct CDR3 sequences, roughly 15% of which appear only once. This sample is part of a study of regulatory T cells in long-lasting Graves disease. About the study: Antithyroid drug use was under 3 months in newly diagnosed Graves' patients. The study, taken as a whole, reports: Accuracy may have suffered from the small sample size.

Time point in this sample: newly diagnosed GD, antithyroid drugs for less than 3 months. PBMCs were the source of the RNA used for TCR sequencing. This sample also belongs to another study, concerning T cells in Graves' hyperthyroidism and ophthalmopathy. Per that study: The definition of stable Graves' hyperthyroidism was no ophthalmopathy progression within 18 months.

The chain couples TRBV6-2 or TRBV6-3 to TRBJ1-2; D is possibly TRBD1 (6 bases). This sequence originates from a woman in her thirties with Graves disease. The source was peripheral blood mononuclear cells (PBMCs), collected at new diagnosis, from a patient treated with antithyroid drugs. CDR3 coding DNA: TGTGCCAGCAGTTTAGTATCAGGGGAGCATAACTATGGCTACACCTTC. It is translated as CASSLVSGEHNYGYTF.